The 9 T cell receptor beta chains given below trace back to one sample, sequenced in a study of T cells in Graves' hyperthyroidism and ophthalmopathy. It was RNA transcripts that yielded the amplified TCR beta CDR3 regions. The HTBI set primed first-round TCR CDR3 RT-PCR. TCRdb itself ran the multiplex PCR reads through MiXCR, one entry per CDR3 protein. The sample contains approximately 400,000 distinct CDR3 sequences, more than 20% of which appear only once. The source material was blood. Receptor source: a man aged 45-65 years with Graves' hyperthyroidism.

The J gene is TRBJ2-6, the V gene TRBV3-1; D is undetermined. CDR1 LGHDT and CDR2 YNNKEL come from the germline V gene (reference sequence). The germline V and J ends were trimmed by 0 bases and 3 bases, with 9 bases remaining between them. The CDR3 runs 16 residues. CDR3 loop: CASSQDLVSGANVLTF. For the CDR3, the DNA is TGTGCCAGCAGCCAAGATCTGGTGAGTGGGGCCAACGTCCTGACTTTC.

This clonotype appeared a few times. This chain links TRBV12-3 or TRBV12-4 with TRBJ1-5, with D possibly being TRBD1 (5 bases). This CDR3 is 16 amino acids long. Trimming shortened V by 0 bases and J by 2 bases, and 11 bases separated the two germline ends. CDR3: CASSLAQGLGNQPQHF. In nucleotides, the CDR3 is TGTGCCAGCAGTTTAGCGCAGGGTCTCGGCAATCAGCCCCAGCATTTT.

This clonotype was recorded a few times. The chain links TRBV7-9 to TRBJ2-7, with a weak D call TRBD1 (6 bases). Germline-derived CDR1 and CDR2 are SEHNR and FQNEAQ (reference sequence). The V end lost 5 bases, the J end lost 3 bases, and 11 bases lay between the germline ends. The CDR3 loop spans 13 amino acids. In DNA form, the CDR3 reads TGTGCCAGCAGCCCCCAAGGGGGCTACGAGCAGTACTTC. This sequence encodes CASSPQGGYEQYF.

The sample holds many counts of this clonotype. The rearrangement joins TRBV2 to TRBJ1-1; D not resolved. CDR1 SNHLY and CDR2 FYNNEI come from the germline V gene. The V gene lost 3 bases and the J gene lost 5 bases, with 13 bases spanning the gap. CDR3 length equals 14 residues. Here the CDR3 reads CASSDGFLDTEAFF. CDR3 nucleotide sequence: TGTGCCAGCAGTGACGGATTTCTCGATACTGAAGCTTTCTTT.

J is TRBJ2-7 and V is TRBV27, with D hard to call. Germline V gene data show CDR1 as MNHEY and CDR2 as SMNVEV (reference sequence). The CDR3 consists of 15 residues. Trimming pared 0 bases from V and 5 bases from J, leaving 14 bases between. CDR3 nucleotides: TGTGCCAGCAGTTTATCGTCCGGGTTGGGGAACGAGCAGTACTTC. It is translated as CASSLSSGLGNEQYF.

The V gene is TRBV29-1, the J gene TRBJ1-2, with D perhaps matching TRBD1 (6 bases). The CDR3 has 11 residues. Trimming removed 7 bases at V and 8 bases at J, with 14 bases between. Germline V CDR1 and CDR2: SQVTM, ANQGSEA. CDR3 amino acids: CSGTAPWGYTF. Here the CDR3 DNA reads TGCAGCGGGACAGCCCCCTGGGGCTACACCTTC.

This clonotype has at least ten counts. The V call is TRBV6-1, the J call TRBJ2-2; D gene ambiguous. Germline V lookup: CDR1 MNHNS, CDR2 SASEGT. V lost 5 bases and J 2 bases, leaving 6 bases between the germline ends. The length of the CDR3 is 13 residues. In nucleotides, the CDR3 is TGTGCCAGCAGTTGGGTTAACACCGGGGAGCTGTTTTTT. Residues: CASSWVNTGELFF.

This clonotype was seen only a few times. The V gene is TRBV12-3 or TRBV12-4, the J gene TRBJ2-1; TRBD2 matches 10 bases. V dropped 10 bases and J dropped 5; count of bases not matched to a gene: 11. This CDR3 is built from 15 residues. CDR3 DNA sequence: TGTGCCACCTCTCCCCGGACTAGCGGTAACAATGAGCAGTTCTTC. Residues: CATSPRTSGNNEQFF.

This clonotype has only a few counts. The rearrangement links TRBV18 to TRBJ2-7, with D hard to call. The CDR3 loop spans 11 amino acids. Trimming left V 3 bases short and J 9 bases short, with 9 bases between. Germline assignment: CDR1 KGHSH and CDR2 LQKENI. The CDR3 reads CASSPGSGQYF. The CDR3 DNA sequence: TGTGCCAGCTCACCGGGGTCGGGGCAGTACTTC. The full variable domain, rest sourced from reference TRBV18 and TRBJ2-7, is NAGVMQNPRHLVRRRGQEARLRCSPMKGHSHVYWYRQLPEEGLKFMVYLQKENIIDESGMPKERFSAEFPKEGPSILRIQQVVRGDSAAYFCASSPGSGQYFGPGTRLTVT.